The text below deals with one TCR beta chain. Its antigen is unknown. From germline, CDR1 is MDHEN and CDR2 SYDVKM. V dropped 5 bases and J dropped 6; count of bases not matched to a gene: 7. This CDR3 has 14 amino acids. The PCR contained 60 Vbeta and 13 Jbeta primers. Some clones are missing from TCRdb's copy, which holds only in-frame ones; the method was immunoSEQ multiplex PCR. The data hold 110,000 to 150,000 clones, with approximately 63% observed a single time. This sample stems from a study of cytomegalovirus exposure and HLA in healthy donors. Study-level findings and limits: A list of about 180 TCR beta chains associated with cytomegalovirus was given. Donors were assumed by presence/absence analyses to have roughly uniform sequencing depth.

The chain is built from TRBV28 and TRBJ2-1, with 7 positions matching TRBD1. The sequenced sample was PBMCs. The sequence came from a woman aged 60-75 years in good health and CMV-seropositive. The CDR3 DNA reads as TGTGCCAGCAGTCTTAGACAGGGTTTCAATGAGCAGTTCTTC. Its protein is CASSLRQGFNEQFF.